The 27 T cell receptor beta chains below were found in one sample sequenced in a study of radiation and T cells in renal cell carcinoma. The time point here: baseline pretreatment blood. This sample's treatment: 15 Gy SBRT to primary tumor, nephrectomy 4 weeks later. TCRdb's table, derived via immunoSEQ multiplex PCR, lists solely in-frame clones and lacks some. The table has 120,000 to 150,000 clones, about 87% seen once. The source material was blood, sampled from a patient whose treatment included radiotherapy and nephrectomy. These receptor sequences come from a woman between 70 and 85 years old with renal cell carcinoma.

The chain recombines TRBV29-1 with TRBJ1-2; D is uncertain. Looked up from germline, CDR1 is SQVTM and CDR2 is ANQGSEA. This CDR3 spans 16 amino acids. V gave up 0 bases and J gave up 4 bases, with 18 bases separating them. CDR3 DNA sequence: TGCAGCGTTGAAGATCTCGGTCGGGGTTATGGCTATGGCTACACCTTC. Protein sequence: CSVEDLGRGYGYGYTF.

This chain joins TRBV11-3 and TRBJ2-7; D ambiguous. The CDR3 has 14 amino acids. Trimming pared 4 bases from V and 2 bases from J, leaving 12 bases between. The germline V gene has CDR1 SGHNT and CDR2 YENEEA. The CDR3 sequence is CASSSSRPPYEQYF. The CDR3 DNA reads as TGTGCCAGCAGCTCATCCAGACCCCCCTACGAGCAGTACTTC.

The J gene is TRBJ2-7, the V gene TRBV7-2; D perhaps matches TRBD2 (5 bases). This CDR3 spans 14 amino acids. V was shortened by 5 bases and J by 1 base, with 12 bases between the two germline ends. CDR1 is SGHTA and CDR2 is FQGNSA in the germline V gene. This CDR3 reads CASSQGQRSYEQYF. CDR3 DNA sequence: TGTGCCAGCAGCCAAGGCCAGCGGTCCTACGAGCAGTACTTC.

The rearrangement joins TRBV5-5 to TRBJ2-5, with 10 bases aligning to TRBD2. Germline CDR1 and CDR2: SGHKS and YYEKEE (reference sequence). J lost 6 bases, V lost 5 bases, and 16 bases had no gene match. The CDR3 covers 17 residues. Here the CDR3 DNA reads TGTGCCAGCAGACCGTCAGCGGTGTCTAGCGGGGGAAAGACCCAGTACTTC. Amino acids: CASRPSAVSSGGKTQYF.

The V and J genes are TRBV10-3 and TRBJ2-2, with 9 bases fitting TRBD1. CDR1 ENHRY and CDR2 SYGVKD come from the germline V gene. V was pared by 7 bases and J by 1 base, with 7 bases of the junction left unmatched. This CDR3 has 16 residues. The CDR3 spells CAIMKGTGMNTGELFF. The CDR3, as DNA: TGTGCCATCATGAAGGGGACAGGGATGAACACCGGGGAGCTGTTTTTT.

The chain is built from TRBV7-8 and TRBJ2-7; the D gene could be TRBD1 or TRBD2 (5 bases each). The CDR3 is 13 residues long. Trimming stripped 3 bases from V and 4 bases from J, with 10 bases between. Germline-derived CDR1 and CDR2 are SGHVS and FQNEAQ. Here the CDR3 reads CASSFGDGYEQYF. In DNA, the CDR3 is TGTGCCAGCAGCTTTGGGGACGGATACGAGCAGTACTTC.

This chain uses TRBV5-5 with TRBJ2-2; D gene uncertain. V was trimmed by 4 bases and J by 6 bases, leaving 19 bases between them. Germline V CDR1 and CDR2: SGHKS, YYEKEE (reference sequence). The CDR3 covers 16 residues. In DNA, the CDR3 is TGTGCCAGCAGCCTGGTGATGGCGTTGCGGCCCGGGGAGCTGTTTTTT. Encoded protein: CASSLVMALRPGELFF.

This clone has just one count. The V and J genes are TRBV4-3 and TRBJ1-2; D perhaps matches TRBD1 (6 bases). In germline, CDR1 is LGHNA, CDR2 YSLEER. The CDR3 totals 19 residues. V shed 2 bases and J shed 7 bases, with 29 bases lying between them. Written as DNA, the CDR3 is TGCGCCAGCAGCCAAACCGACTTCCTCGGGACAACTTATACGAGTGGCTACACCTTC. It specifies CASSQTDFLGTTYTSGYTF.

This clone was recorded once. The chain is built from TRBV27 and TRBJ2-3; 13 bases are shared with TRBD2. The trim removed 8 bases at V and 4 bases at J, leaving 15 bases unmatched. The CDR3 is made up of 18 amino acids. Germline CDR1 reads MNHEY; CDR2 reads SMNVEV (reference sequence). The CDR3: CASGPLAGGPIVPDTQYF. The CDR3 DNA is TGTGCCAGCGGACCACTAGCGGGGGGGCCGATAGTTCCAGATACGCAGTATTTT.

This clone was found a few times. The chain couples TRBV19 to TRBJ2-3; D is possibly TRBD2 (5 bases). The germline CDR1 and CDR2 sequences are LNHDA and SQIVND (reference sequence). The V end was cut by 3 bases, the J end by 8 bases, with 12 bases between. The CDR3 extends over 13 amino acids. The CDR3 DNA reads TGTGCCAGTAGTATTGACGGAGAGGGTACGCAGTATTTT. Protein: CASSIDGEGTQYF.

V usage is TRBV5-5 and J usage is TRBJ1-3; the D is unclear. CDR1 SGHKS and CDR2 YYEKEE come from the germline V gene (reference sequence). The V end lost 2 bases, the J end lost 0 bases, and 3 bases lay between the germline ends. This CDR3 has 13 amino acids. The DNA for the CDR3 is TGTGCCAGCAGCTTTAGCTCTGGAAACACCATATATTTT. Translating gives CASSFSSGNTIYF. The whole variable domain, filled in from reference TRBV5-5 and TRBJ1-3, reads DAGVTQSPTHLIKTRGQQVTLRCSPISGHKSVSWYQQVLGQGPQFIFQYYEKEERGRGNFPDRFSARQFPNYSSELNVNALLLGDSALYLCASSFSSGNTIYFGEGSWLTVV.

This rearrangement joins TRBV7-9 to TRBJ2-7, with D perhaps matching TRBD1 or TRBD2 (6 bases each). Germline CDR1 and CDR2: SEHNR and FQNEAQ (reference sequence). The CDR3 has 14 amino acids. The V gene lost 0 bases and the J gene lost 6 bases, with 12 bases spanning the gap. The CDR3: CASSLAGGSSEQYF. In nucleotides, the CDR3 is TGTGCCAGCAGCTTAGCGGGGGGCTCGAGCGAGCAGTACTTC.

This chain's CDR3 is CAISAGSGGYQETQYF. CDR3 sequence (DNA): TGTGCCATCAGTGCGGGTAGCGGGGGGTACCAAGAGACCCAGTACTTC. This chain connects TRBV10-3 to TRBJ2-5; 10 bases are a match to TRBD2. Germline lookup yields CDR1 ENHRY and CDR2 SYGVKD. CDR3 length: 16 residues. V lost 4 bases and J lost 0; bases outside the gene matches: 5.

The CDR3 sequence is CASSELQMRGYNEKLFF. The CDR3 coding sequence is TGTGCCAGCAGTGAGCTACAGATGAGGGGGTATAATGAAAAACTGTTTTTT. This rearrangement joins TRBV28 to TRBJ1-4; D is possibly TRBD1 (6 bases). V lost 5 bases, J lost 4 bases, and 20 bases lay in between. Looked up from germline, CDR1 is MDHEN and CDR2 is SYDVKM. CDR3 length equals 17 residues.

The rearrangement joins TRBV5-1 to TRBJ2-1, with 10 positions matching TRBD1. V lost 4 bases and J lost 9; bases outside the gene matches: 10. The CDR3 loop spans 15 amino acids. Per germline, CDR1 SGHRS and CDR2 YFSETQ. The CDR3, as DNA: TGCGCCAGCAGCCACGGGACAGGGGCATTGAGTGAGCAGTTCTTC. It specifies CASSHGTGALSEQFF.

The CDR3 loop reads CASSRTGFENQPQHF. CDR3 coding DNA: TGTGCCAGCAGCCGGACAGGGTTCGAAAATCAGCCCCAGCATTTT. The chain uses TRBV9 and TRBJ1-5; the match to TRBD1 covers 8 bases. The CDR3 contains 15 residues. The trim removed 4 bases at V and 4 bases at J, leaving 7 bases unmatched. Germline CDR1 SGDLS, CDR2 YYNGEE.

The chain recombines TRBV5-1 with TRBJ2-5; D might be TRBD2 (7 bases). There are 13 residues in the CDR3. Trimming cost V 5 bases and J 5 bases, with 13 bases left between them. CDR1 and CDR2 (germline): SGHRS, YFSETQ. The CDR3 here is CASRRGGEETQYF. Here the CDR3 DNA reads TGCGCCAGCAGGAGAGGGGGGGAGGAGACCCAGTACTTC.

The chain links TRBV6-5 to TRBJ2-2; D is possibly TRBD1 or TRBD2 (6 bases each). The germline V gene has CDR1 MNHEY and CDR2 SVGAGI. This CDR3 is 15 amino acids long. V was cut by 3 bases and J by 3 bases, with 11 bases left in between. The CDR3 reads CASSYWGADTGELFF. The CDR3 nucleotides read TGTGCCAGCAGTTATTGGGGGGCGGACACCGGGGAGCTGTTTTTT.

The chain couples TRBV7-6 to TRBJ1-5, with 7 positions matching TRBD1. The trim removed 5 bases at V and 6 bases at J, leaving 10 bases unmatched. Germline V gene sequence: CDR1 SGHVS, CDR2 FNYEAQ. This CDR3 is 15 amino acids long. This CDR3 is CASSQKTGPAQPQHF. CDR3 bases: TGTGCCAGCAGCCAAAAGACAGGGCCTGCTCAGCCCCAGCATTTT. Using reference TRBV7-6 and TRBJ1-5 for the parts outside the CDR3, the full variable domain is GAGVSQSPRYKVTKRGQDVALRCDPISGHVSLYWYRQALGQGPEFLTYFNYEAQQDKSGLPNDRFSAERPEGSISTLTIQRTEQRDSAMYRCASSQKTGPAQPQHFGDGTRLSIL.

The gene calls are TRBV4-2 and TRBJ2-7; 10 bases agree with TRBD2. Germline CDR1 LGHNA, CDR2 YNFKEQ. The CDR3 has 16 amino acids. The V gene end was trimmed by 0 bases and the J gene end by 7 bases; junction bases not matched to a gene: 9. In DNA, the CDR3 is TGTGCCAGCAGCCAAGAACGGTCTAGCGGGGGTGGGGAGCAGTACTTC. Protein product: CASSQERSSGGGEQYF.

The CDR3 region is CASSLVGTGTNNSPLHF. The DNA of the CDR3 is TGTGCCAGCAGCTTAGTTGGGACAGGGACGAATAATTCACCCCTCCACTTT. The rearrangement uses TRBV7-2 and TRBJ1-6; 9 bases are a match to TRBD1. The CDR3 consists of 17 residues. V gave up 1 base and J gave up 5 bases; unmatched junction bases: 6. CDR1 and CDR2 (germline): SGHTA, FQGNSA.

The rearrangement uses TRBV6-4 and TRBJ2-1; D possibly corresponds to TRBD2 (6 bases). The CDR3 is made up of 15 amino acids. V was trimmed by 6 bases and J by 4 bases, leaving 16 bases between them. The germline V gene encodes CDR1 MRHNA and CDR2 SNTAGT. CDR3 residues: CASSAFSGSYNEQFF. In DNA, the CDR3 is TGTGCCAGCAGCGCCTTTAGCGGTTCTTACAATGAGCAGTTCTTC.

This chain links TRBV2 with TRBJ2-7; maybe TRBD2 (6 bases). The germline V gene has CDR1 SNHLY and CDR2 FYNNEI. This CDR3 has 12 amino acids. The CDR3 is CAGGKSSYEQYF. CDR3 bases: TGTGCAGGCGGGAAGAGCTCCTACGAGCAGTACTTC.

This CDR3 is CASSRQGASYEQYF. CDR3 in DNA: TGTGCCAGTAGTAGACAGGGGGCTTCCTACGAGCAGTACTTC. The V call is TRBV19, the J call TRBJ2-7, with TRBD1 matching over 10 bases. V gave up 4 bases and J gave up 1 base; unmatched junction bases: 1. This CDR3 contains 14 residues. CDR1 and CDR2 (germline): LNHDA, SQIVND (reference sequence).

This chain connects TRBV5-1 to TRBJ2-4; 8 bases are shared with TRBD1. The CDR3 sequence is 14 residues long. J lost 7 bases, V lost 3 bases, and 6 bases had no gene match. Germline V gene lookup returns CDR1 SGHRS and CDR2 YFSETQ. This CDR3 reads CASSSRTGLNIQYF. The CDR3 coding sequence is TGCGCCAGCAGCTCACGGACAGGGTTGAACATTCAGTACTTC.

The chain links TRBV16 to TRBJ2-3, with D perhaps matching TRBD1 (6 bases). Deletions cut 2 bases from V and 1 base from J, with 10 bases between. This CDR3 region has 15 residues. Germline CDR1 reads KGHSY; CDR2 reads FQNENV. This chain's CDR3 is CASSQQQGRTDTQYF. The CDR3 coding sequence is TGTGCCAGCAGCCAACAGCAGGGGCGCACAGATACGCAGTATTTT.

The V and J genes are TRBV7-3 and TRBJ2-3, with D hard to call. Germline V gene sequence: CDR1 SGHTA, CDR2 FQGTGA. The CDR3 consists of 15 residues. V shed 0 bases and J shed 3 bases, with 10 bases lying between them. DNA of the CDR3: TGTGCCAGCAGCTTAACGGTTCTGGAAACAGATACGCAGTATTTT. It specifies CASSLTVLETDTQYF.